These 5 T cell receptor beta chains came from one sample sequenced in a study of shared clonotypes between healthy human individuals. Libraries were prepared by immunoSEQ multiplex PCR; TCRdb keeps only in-frame clonotypes and omits some of them. The sample has about 2.4 million clones; over 85% are singletons. Sequencing was carried out using naive CD4+ T cells from PBMCs. The subset: CD45RA+ positively selected. The receptor source for this set is a man between 18 and 29 years old in good health. Some clones in this sample may be carry-over from other donors' samples.

The rearrangement links TRBV29-1 to TRBJ2-1; TRBD2 matches 7 bases. The CDR3 spans 16 residues. V was pared by 0 bases and J by 5 bases, with 10 bases of the junction left unmatched. Germline assignment: CDR1 SQVTM and CDR2 ANQGSEA. The CDR3 sequence is CSVEDPRTRVDNEQFF. For the CDR3, the DNA is TGCAGCGTTGAAGACCCTCGGACTAGGGTTGACAATGAGCAGTTCTTC.

V is TRBV5-6 and J is TRBJ2-5; 7 positions match TRBD1. The junction had 13 bases not matched to a gene; V was cut back by 4 bases and J by 7 bases. The CDR3 is 15 residues long. Germline V gene data show CDR1 as SGHDT and CDR2 as YYEEEE. This chain's CDR3 is CASSRYGTERWTQYF. The CDR3 DNA sequence: TGTGCCAGCAGCCGATACGGGACAGAAAGGTGGACCCAGTACTTC.

V and J are TRBV5-6 and TRBJ2-2, with TRBD2 matching over 12 bases. The CDR3 extends over 16 amino acids. V lost 4 bases, J lost 1 base, and 2 bases stayed unmatched. Germline V gives CDR1 SGHDT, CDR2 YYEEEE. Here the CDR3 DNA reads TGTGCCAGCAGCGTGACTAGCGGGAGGAACACCGGGGAGCTGTTTTTT. The encoded protein is CASSVTSGRNTGELFF.

The chain has TRBV2 and TRBJ1-1; TRBD1 is a possible D gene (5 bases). The CDR3 is made up of 13 amino acids. Trimming took off 10 bases at V and 2 bases at J, with 14 bases between the two ends. Germline CDR1 reads SNHLY; CDR2 reads FYNNEI. The CDR3, as DNA: TGTGCCACCAAAGGGGAGGCCAACACTGAAGCTTTCTTT. Protein sequence: CATKGEANTEAFF. Combining the CDR3 with reference TRBV2 and TRBJ1-1 gives the whole variable domain EPEVTQTPSHQVTQMGQEVILRCVPISNHLYFYWYRQILGQKVEFLVSFYNNEISEKSEIFDDQFSVERPDGSNFTLKIRSTKLEDSAMYFCATKGEANTEAFFGQGTRLTVV.

The chain links TRBV6-6 to TRBJ1-1, with 9 nucleotides matching TRBD1. The CDR3 is 13 amino acids. Germline V gives CDR1 MNHNY, CDR2 SVGAGI (reference sequence). J lost 12 bases, V lost 2 bases, and 7 bases had no gene match. CDR3 sequence (DNA): TGTGCCAGCAGTTACGGGACAGGGTTTGTACCTTTCTTT. Protein: CASSYGTGFVPFF.